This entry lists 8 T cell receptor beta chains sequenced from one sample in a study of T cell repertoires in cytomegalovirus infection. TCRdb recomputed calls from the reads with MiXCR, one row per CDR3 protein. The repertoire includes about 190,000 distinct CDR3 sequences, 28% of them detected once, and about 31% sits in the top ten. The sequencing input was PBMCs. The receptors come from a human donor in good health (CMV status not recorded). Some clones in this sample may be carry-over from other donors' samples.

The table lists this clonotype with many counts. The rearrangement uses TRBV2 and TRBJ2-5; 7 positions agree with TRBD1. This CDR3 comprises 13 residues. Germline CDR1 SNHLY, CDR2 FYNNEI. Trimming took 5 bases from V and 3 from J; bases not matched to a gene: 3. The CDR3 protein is CASSWTGEETQYF. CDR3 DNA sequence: TGTGCCAGCAGTTGGACAGGCGAAGAGACCCAGTACTTC.

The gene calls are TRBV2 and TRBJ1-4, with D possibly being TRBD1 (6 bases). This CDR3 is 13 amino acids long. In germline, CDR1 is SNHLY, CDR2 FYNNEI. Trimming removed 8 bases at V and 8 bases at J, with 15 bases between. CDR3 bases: TGTGCCAGCCTACAGGGCCCAAGGGAAAAACTGTTTTTT. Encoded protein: CASLQGPREKLFF.

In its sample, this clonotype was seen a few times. This CDR3 reads CSVEVGETNYGYTF. The CDR3 DNA follows: TGCAGCGTTGAAGTCGGTGAAACTAACTATGGCTACACCTTC. The chain links TRBV29-1 to TRBJ1-2; D uncertain. Germline CDR1 SQVTM, CDR2 ANQGSEA. The CDR3 is 14 amino acids. Trimming removed 1 base at V and 0 bases at J, with 9 bases between.

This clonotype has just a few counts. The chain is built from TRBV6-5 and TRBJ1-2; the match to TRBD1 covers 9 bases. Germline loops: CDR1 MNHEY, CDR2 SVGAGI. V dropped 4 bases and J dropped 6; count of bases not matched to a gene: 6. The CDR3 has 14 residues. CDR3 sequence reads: CASSWSDRGNGYTF. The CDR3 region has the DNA TGTGCCAGCAGTTGGTCAGACAGGGGGAATGGCTACACCTTC.

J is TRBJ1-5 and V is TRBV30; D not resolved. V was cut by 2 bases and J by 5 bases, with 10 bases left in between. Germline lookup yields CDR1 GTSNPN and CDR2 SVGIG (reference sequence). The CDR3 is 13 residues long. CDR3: CAWSQEGHQPQHF. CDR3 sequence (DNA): TGTGCCTGGAGTCAGGAGGGCCATCAGCCCCAGCATTTT. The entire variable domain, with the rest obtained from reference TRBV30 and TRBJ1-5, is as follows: SQTIHQWPATLVQPVGSPLSLECTVEGTSNPNLYWYRQAAGRGLQLLFYSVGIGQISSEVPQNLSASRPQDRQFILSSKKLLLSDSGFYLCAWSQEGHQPQHFGDGTRLSIL.

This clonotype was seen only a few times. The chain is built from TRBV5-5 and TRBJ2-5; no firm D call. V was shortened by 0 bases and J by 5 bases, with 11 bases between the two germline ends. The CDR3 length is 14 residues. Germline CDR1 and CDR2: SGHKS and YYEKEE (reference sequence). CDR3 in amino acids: CASSLDRARETQYF. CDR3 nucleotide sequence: TGTGCCAGCAGCTTGGACAGAGCTCGGGAGACCCAGTACTTC.

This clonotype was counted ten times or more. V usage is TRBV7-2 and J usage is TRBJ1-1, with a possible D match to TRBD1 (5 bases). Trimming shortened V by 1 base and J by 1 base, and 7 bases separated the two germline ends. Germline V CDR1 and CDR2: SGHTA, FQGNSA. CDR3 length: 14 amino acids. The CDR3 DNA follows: TGTGCCAGCAGCTTAGATGGGGCGAACACTGAAGCTTTCTTT. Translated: CASSLDGANTEAFF.

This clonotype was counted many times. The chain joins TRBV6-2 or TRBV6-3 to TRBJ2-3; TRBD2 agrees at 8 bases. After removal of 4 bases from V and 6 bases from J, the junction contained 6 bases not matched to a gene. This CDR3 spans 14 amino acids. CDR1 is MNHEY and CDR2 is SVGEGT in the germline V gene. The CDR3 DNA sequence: TGTGCCAGCAGTTTGGGACTAGACTCGGATACGCAGTATTTT. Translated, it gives CASSLGLDSDTQYF.